This T cell receptor (beta chain) is from a study of shared clonotypes between healthy human individuals. Overall study results and limits: Depth of sequencing was expected to influence donor clonotype sharing. Sampling included only blood; tissue repertoires likely differ. Rarefaction curves obtained for sorted subsets showed sequencing incomplete despite large depth.

The CDR3 length is 13 residues. V was trimmed by 5 bases and J by 4 bases, leaving 9 bases between them. Germline values: CDR1 SEHNR, CDR2 FQNEAQ (reference sequence). CD4+ cell separation produced CD45RA+ naive and CD45RA-negative memory subsets. Concerning this clone: Its specificity is not known.

Only in-frame clones appear in the TCRdb table, and some are missing; sequencing was by immunoSEQ multiplex PCR. The data hold over a million clones, with 95% to 99% observed a single time. The origin of this receptor is a man aged 30 to 45 in good health. Material for sequencing was naive CD4+ T cells sorted from blood. Subset defined: CD45RA+ positively selected. This chain joins TRBV7-9 and TRBJ1-5; D remains unclear. DNA of the CDR3: TGTGCCAGCAGCGAAGTTGGGAATCAGCCCCAGCATTTT. It encodes CASSEVGNQPQHF.